The rows below give T cell receptor beta chains drawn from one sample of a study of T cell responses to AZD1222 COVID-19 vaccine. The data were produced by immunoSEQ multiplex PCR, yet TCRdb's version contains in-frame clones alone and is incomplete. The table lists 150,000 to 200,000 clones, 90% of them singletons, with approximately 6.2% in the top ten. The material sequenced was peripheral blood, taken 28 days after the second AZD1222 dose. These receptors originate from an adult who received the AZD1222 COVID-19 vaccine. Both conserved end residues are part of each CDR3. A D gene is named only where the DNA matches it firmly. The size field is filled for only some rows; it gives once, few, many or a size class.

v_call	j_call	clone_size	d_call	cdr3_aa	cdr3_nt
TRBV10-3	TRBJ2-7	-	-	CAISESQSEQYF	TGTGCCATCAGTGAGTCGCAAAGCGAGCAGTACTTC
TRBV28	TRBJ1-4	-	TRBD1	CASSRQGDWPATNEKLFF	TGTGCCAGCAGCCGACAGGGGGATTGGCCTGCAACTAATGAAAAACTGTTTTTT
TRBV4-1	TRBJ1-4	-	-	CAIKSGLSAGNEKLFF	TGCGCCATCAAATCAGGACTTTCAGCGGGTAATGAAAAACTGTTTTTT
TRBV16	TRBJ2-2	-	-	CASSQLPLQGLTGELFF	TGTGCCAGCAGCCAATTACCCCTCCAGGGGCTGACCGGGGAGCTGTTTTTT
TRBV6-5	TRBJ1-4	-	-	CASSYARLEKLFF	TGTGCCAGCAGTTACGCCCGACTTGAAAAACTGTTTTTT
TRBV2	TRBJ1-2	-	-	CASRGSAGGYTF	TGTGCCAGCAGGGGATCGGCGGGCGGCTACACCTTC
TRBV19	TRBJ1-2	-	-	CASSSPTAFNYGYTF	TGTGCCAGTAGTAGCCCGACAGCATTCAACTATGGCTACACCTTC
TRBV28	TRBJ1-2	-	-	CASSRYGYTF	TGTGCCAGCAGCCGCTATGGCTACACCTTC
TRBV6-6	TRBJ1-6	-	TRBD1	CASSLGTDYSPLHF	TGTGCCAGCAGTTTGGGGACAGATTATTCACCCCTCCACTTT
TRBV4-3	TRBJ1-1	once	-	CASSQEARGNTEAFF	TGCGCCAGCAGCCAAGAGGCCAGGGGGAACACTGAAGCTTTCTTT
TRBV11-3	TRBJ2-5	-	-	CASSMGGHQETQYF	TGTGCCAGCAGCATGGGAGGCCACCAAGAGACCCAGTACTTC
TRBV6-5	TRBJ1-6	-	-	CASRGAEGISPLHF	TGTGCCAGCAGGGGTGCTGAAGGCATTTCACCCCTCCACTTT
TRBV4-2	TRBJ2-7	-	TRBD1	CASSQASGQAHYEQYF	TGTGCCAGCAGCCAAGCCTCGGGACAGGCCCATTACGAGCAGTACTTC
TRBV28	TRBJ1-4	-	-	CASSLVATNEKLFF	TGTGCCAGCAGTTTAGTAGCAACTAATGAAAAACTGTTTTTT
TRBV19	TRBJ2-3	-	-	CASSPRDRGTDTQYF	TGTGCCAGTAGCCCCCGCGACCGGGGGACAGATACGCAGTATTTT
TRBV11-2	TRBJ1-6	-	-	CASSLDRSGGARRSPLHF	TGTGCCAGCAGCTTAGATAGGAGCGGCGGGGCTAGAAGGTCACCCCTCCACTTT
TRBV29-1	TRBJ1-5	-	-	CSVGGGSNQPQHF	TGCAGCGTTGGGGGGGGTAGCAATCAGCCCCAGCATTTT
TRBV28	TRBJ1-3	-	TRBD1	CASIFRTGGSGNTIYF	TGTGCCAGCATTTTCCGAACAGGGGGCTCTGGAAACACCATATATTTT
TRBV7-2	TRBJ1-1	-	-	CASSLLGGTEAFF	TGTGCCAGCAGCTTACTAGGGGGCACTGAAGCTTTCTTT
TRBV3-1/TRBV3-2	TRBJ1-2	few	-	CASSHLIRDDRYHGYTF	TGTGCCAGCAGCCACCTGATCCGGGACGATCGTTACCATGGCTACACCTTC
TRBV2	TRBJ1-5	-	TRBD1	CASSRQGTSNQPQHF	TGTGCCAGCAGTAGACAGGGGACTAGCAATCAGCCCCAGCATTTT
TRBV5-1	TRBJ1-2	-	-	CASSRGGVTSSHYGYTF	TGCGCCAGCAGCCGGGGCGGGGTTACCTCTTCGCACTATGGCTACACCTTC
TRBV4-3	TRBJ2-3	-	-	CASSRQSGTPGTDTQYF	TGCGCCAGCAGCCGCCAATCTGGGACGCCTGGTACAGATACGCAGTATTTT
TRBV3-1/TRBV3-2	TRBJ2-3	-	-	CASSLYGDTQYF	TGTGCCAGCAGCCTTTACGGGGATACGCAGTATTTT
TRBV4-3	TRBJ2-7	-	-	CASSQETPSPSYEQYF	TGCGCCAGCAGCCAAGAAACCCCTAGCCCTTCCTACGAGCAGTACTTC
TRBV5-1	TRBJ1-4	-	TRBD1	CASSGRDRGKEKLFF	TGCGCCAGCAGCGGGAGGGACAGGGGAAAAGAAAAACTGTTTTTT
TRBV9	TRBJ1-1	-	-	CASSVDPGTMAEAFF	TGTGCCAGCAGCGTAGATCCAGGGACAATGGCGGAAGCTTTCTTT
TRBV19	TRBJ2-2	few	TRBD2	CASSPTSGTHTGELFF	TGTGCCAGTAGCCCGACTAGCGGGACGCACACCGGGGAGCTGTTTTTT
TRBV30	TRBJ2-7	few	-	CAWSLGRGYEQYF	TGTGCCTGGTCCCTCGGCAGGGGCTACGAGCAGTACTTC
TRBV1	TRBJ2-1	-	-	CTSSQDLGLAGILTHNEQFF	TGCACCAGCAGCCAAGACTTGGGACTAGCGGGGATCCTTACTCACAATGAGCAGTTCTTC
TRBV7-2	TRBJ2-3	-	TRBD2	CASSLLLSGSTDTQYF	TGTGCCAGCAGCTTACTTCTTAGCGGGAGCACAGATACGCAGTATTTT
TRBV11-2	TRBJ1-2	-	-	CASSLDSSGGYTF	TGTGCCAGCAGCTTGGACAGCTCGGGAGGCTACACCTTC
TRBV5-1	TRBJ1-2	-	-	CASRSRESYGYTF	TGCGCCAGCCGGTCGCGAGAGAGCTATGGCTACACCTTC
TRBV28	TRBJ1-1	-	-	CASSLYGQNTEAFF	TGTGCCAGCAGTTTATACGGCCAGAACACTGAAGCTTTCTTT
TRBV6-5	TRBJ2-2	-	-	CASSPPSAGELFF	TGTGCCAGCAGTCCCCCCTCGGCGGGGGAGCTGTTTTTT
TRBV6-5	TRBJ2-7	-	TRBD1	CASSPGTVSSYEQYF	TGTGCCAGCAGTCCCGGGACAGTCAGCTCCTACGAGCAGTACTTC
TRBV27	TRBJ1-2	-	-	CASSLSGTFYGYTF	TGTGCCAGCAGTTTGTCCGGGACATTTTATGGCTACACCTTC
TRBV19	TRBJ2-1	-	-	CASSSTRSLYNEQFF	TGTGCCAGTAGTTCGACGAGAAGCTTGTACAATGAGCAGTTCTTC
TRBV6-2/TRBV6-3	TRBJ1-1	-	TRBD1	CASSGNRDRGIEAFF	TGTGCCAGCAGTGGGAATCGGGACAGGGGAATTGAAGCTTTCTTT
TRBV15	TRBJ2-1	few	TRBD2	CATSRASGRDTYNEQFF	TGTGCCACCAGCAGAGCTAGCGGGAGGGATACCTACAATGAGCAGTTCTTC
TRBV4-2	TRBJ2-1	-	-	CASSRNAGFYEQFF	TGTGCCAGCAGCCGGAATGCGGGATTTTATGAGCAGTTCTTC
TRBV7-9	TRBJ1-3	-	-	CASSLASGNTIYF	TGTGCCAGCAGCCTTGCCTCTGGAAACACCATATATTTT
TRBV7-2	TRBJ2-7	-	-	CASSKQGQSYEQYF	TGTGCCAGCAGCAAACAAGGACAGTCCTACGAGCAGTACTTC
TRBV3-1/TRBV3-2	TRBJ1-2	-	-	CASSRDGVYGYTF	TGTGCCAGCAGCCGGGACGGAGTCTATGGCTACACCTTC
TRBV6-1	TRBJ1-2	-	TRBD1	CASSEDWGTVYGYTF	TGTGCCAGCAGTGAGGATTGGGGGACAGTCTATGGCTACACCTTC
TRBV28	TRBJ1-4	-	-	CASSGWEKLFF	TGTGCCAGCTCAGGATGGGAAAAACTGTTTTTT
TRBV5-4	TRBJ1-3	-	-	CASSLGVPSSGNTIYF	TGTGCCAGCAGCTTGGGGGTTCCTAGCTCTGGAAACACCATATATTTT
TRBV3-1/TRBV3-2	TRBJ2-7	few	-	CASSQRTGRRYEQYF	TGTGCCAGCAGCCAAAGGACTGGGCGTCGTTACGAGCAGTACTTC
TRBV5-1	TRBJ1-5	-	TRBD1	CASSSGQGEDQPQHF	TGCGCCAGCAGCTCGGGACAGGGGGAAGATCAGCCCCAGCATTTT
TRBV12-5	TRBJ1-1	-	TRBD1	CASGRTGRGQAFF	TGTGCTAGTGGTAGGACAGGACGGGGGCAAGCTTTCTTT
TRBV11-3	TRBJ2-1	-	-	CASSSTAQPYEQFF	TGTGCCAGCAGCTCCACCGCCCAGCCCTATGAGCAGTTCTTC